Included here is one T cell receptor (beta chain) sequence, with context. Its antigen remains unknown. Analysis merged second doses at about 4 or about 12 weeks. The CDR3 length is 18 residues. Germline V gives CDR1 MGHRA, CDR2 YSYEKL. The V segment lost 1 base and the J segment 2 bases; nucleotides outside the gene matches: 9. The data belong to a study of T cell responses to AZD1222 COVID-19 vaccine. Overall study findings and caveats: Elevations in Spike-specific TCR breadth and depth followed administration of two AZD1222 doses. Repertoires were sampled only after the peak T cell response. Clonal diversity may have been underestimated, and the donors were mostly white British, with more females than males.

TCRdb's table, derived via immunoSEQ multiplex PCR, lists solely in-frame clones and lacks some. Counted here are around 45,000 clones, less than 95% occurring once; the ten biggest clones make up about two fifths. This TCR was sampled from an adult who received the AZD1222 COVID-19 vaccine. The rearrangement joins TRBV4-1 to TRBJ2-3, with 10 bases aligning to TRBD2. Sequencing was performed on peripheral blood, taken 28 days after the second AZD1222 dose. This CDR3 reads CASSQVPSGGHTTDTQYF. Here the CDR3 DNA reads TGCGCCAGCAGCCAAGTGCCTAGCGGGGGCCACACCACAGATACGCAGTATTTT.